This TCR beta chain was identified during a study of PD-L1 blockade in urothelial cancer. Study results and caveats: The study found that durable-benefit patients expanded tumor-associated blood clones more at 3 weeks.

On this clone: The antigen is not known.

Sample time point: peripheral blood 6 weeks after treatment start. This CDR3 spans 20 amino acids. V was clipped by 0 bases and J by 0 bases, with 22 bases between them. Germline CDR1 reads MNHEY; CDR2 reads SMNVEV (reference sequence). Generated by immunoSEQ multiplex PCR, the TCRdb table keeps only in-frame clones and is missing some. The sample has roughly 120,000 clones; roughly 90% are singletons. The sequencing here drew on PBMCs, taken around atezolizumab (anti-PD-L1) treatment. The clonotype originates from a man in his 60s with urothelial cancer. The chain uses TRBV27 and TRBJ2-3; D possibly corresponds to TRBD1 (5 bases). The CDR3 nucleotides read TGTGCCAGCAGTTTATCACCCCAGATACAGGAAGATTCTAGCACAGATACGCAGTATTTT. This translates into CASSLSPQIQEDSSTDTQYF.